Presented here are 25 T cell receptor beta chains from one specimen sequenced in a study of blood T cell repertoires in COVID-19. The method was immunoSEQ multiplex PCR; TCRdb's version includes in-frame clones alone and lacks a portion of them. This sample carries around 300,000 clones, nearly 90% of them seen once, and the ten largest clones take 9% to 9.5%. Sequencing used peripheral blood. Source of these receptors: a man between 18 and 35 years old with active or convalescent COVID-19.

V usage is TRBV6-5 and J usage is TRBJ2-3, with 10 nucleotides matching TRBD2. The CDR3 runs to 15 residues. CDR1 is MNHEY, CDR2 SVGAGI, per germline. V lost 6 bases, J lost 4 bases, and 7 bases stayed unmatched. The CDR3 is CASSATLAGADTQYF. CDR3 nucleotide sequence: TGTGCCAGCAGCGCTACTCTAGCGGGGGCAGATACGCAGTATTTT.

This clone was seen more than once but under ten times. CDR3 sequence (DNA): TGCGCCAGCAGCCAAGAAAGTACACAGAACACTGAAGCTTTCTTT. It codes for CASSQESTQNTEAFF. The chain is built from TRBV4-1 and TRBJ1-1; D unclear. Germline V lookup: CDR1 MGHRA, CDR2 YSYEKL. This CDR3 comprises 15 residues. Trimming removed 0 bases from V and 1 base from J, with 9 bases in between.

The chain is built from TRBV6-1 and TRBJ2-4, with TRBD1 matching over 7 bases. The germline gives CDR1 MNHNS, CDR2 SASEGT. The trim removed 3 bases at V and 4 bases at J, leaving 9 bases unmatched. CDR3 size: 16 residues. CDR3 sequence reads: CASSERQGRIKNIQYF. The CDR3 DNA reads as TGTGCCAGCAGTGAGCGACAGGGCAGGATAAAAAACATTCAGTACTTC.

V gene TRBV6-2 or TRBV6-3 combines with J gene TRBJ2-1; a weak D match, TRBD2 (5 bases). This CDR3 is built from 14 residues. Between the trimmed V and J ends, which lost 0 bases and 4 bases, there was a span of 7 bases. CDR1 and CDR2 (germline): MNHEY, SVGEGT. The CDR3 coding sequence is TGTGCCAGCAGTTACTCTGGGGAGTACAATGAGCAGTTCTTC. This sequence encodes CASSYSGEYNEQFF.

This sequence joins TRBV7-2 and TRBJ1-6; D is uncertain. This CDR3 has 13 residues. CDR1 SGHTA and CDR2 FQGNSA come from the germline V gene. V was clipped by 4 bases and J by 7 bases, with 8 bases between them. This chain's CDR3 is CASSSTGNSPLHF. DNA of the CDR3: TGTGCCAGCAGCTCGACGGGGAATTCACCCCTCCACTTT.

This chain links TRBV27 with TRBJ1-5; 10 bases match TRBD1. V was pared by 4 bases and J by 4 bases, with 1 base of the junction left unmatched. The CDR3 totals 14 residues. CDR1 and CDR2 from the germline V gene are MNHEY and SMNVEV (reference sequence). This chain's CDR3 is CASSSDRGNQPQHF. For the CDR3, the DNA is TGTGCCAGCAGTTCGGACAGGGGGAATCAGCCCCAGCATTTT.

This clone was recorded only once. The chain uses TRBV10-3 and TRBJ1-1, with TRBD1 matching 9 bases. Looked up from germline, CDR1 is ENHRY and CDR2 is SYGVKD. V was clipped by 3 bases and J by 2 bases; unmatched bases: 4. The CDR3 spans 15 residues. The CDR3 loop is CAISDRDRENTEAFF. The CDR3 nucleotides read TGTGCCATCAGTGACCGGGACAGGGAAAACACTGAAGCTTTCTTT.

The chain joins TRBV4-1 to TRBJ1-1, with D unresolved. CDR3 length: 14 residues. The ends were cut back, 3 bases at V and 1 base at J, with 9 bases in the middle. Germline V gene data show CDR1 as MGHRA and CDR2 as YSYEKL. The CDR3: CASSQEDGNTEAFF. The CDR3 DNA is TGCGCCAGCAGCCAGGAGGACGGGAACACTGAAGCTTTCTTT.

This clone appeared a single time. The chain combines TRBV4-2 with TRBJ2-7, with D uncertain. The CDR3 is 12 amino acids. CDR1 LGHNA and CDR2 YNFKEQ come from the germline V gene. V lost 0 bases and J 5 bases, leaving 5 bases between the germline ends. The DNA for the CDR3 is TGTGCCAGCAGCCAAGATCTCCACGAGCAGTACTTC. It specifies CASSQDLHEQYF.

This clone came up once. The V call is TRBV9, the J call TRBJ2-3; 10 positions match TRBD1. V lost 3 bases, J lost 5 bases, and 12 bases stayed unmatched. CDR1 and CDR2 from the germline V gene are SGDLS and YYNGEE. CDR3 size: 17 residues. The CDR3: CASSATSRTGGGDTQYF. The CDR3 DNA sequence: TGTGCCAGCAGCGCGACTTCACGGACAGGGGGGGGAGATACGCAGTATTTT.

This clone occurred once. CDR3 bases: TGTGCCAGCGGGTCCCTCAGCGGGGGGGCGGGGATGCATGAGCAGTTCTTC. It is translated as CASGSLSGGAGMHEQFF. The chain joins TRBV5-5 to TRBJ2-1; 10 bases are shared with TRBD2. This CDR3 region has 17 residues. The V gene end was trimmed by 7 bases and the J gene end by 8 bases; junction bases not matched to a gene: 18. Germline lookup yields CDR1 SGHKS and CDR2 YYEKEE (reference sequence).

In DNA form, the CDR3 reads TGTGCCAGCAGCGAGGGGCCGGTGGGGACTGAAGCTTTCTTT. Its protein product is CASSEGPVGTEAFF. The rearrangement links TRBV9 to TRBJ1-1; tentative D call: TRBD1 (5 bases). V gave up 3 bases and J gave up 5 bases, with 14 bases separating them. The CDR3 has 14 residues. Germline lookup yields CDR1 SGDLS and CDR2 YYNGEE.

J is TRBJ2-1 and V is TRBV5-6, with 7 bases identical to TRBD2. CDR3 size: 15 residues. The ends lost 2 bases at V and 3 bases at J; junction bases unmatched: 5. CDR1 SGHDT and CDR2 YYEEEE come from the germline V gene. The CDR3 nucleotides are TGTGCCAGCAGCTTAGAGCGGGATCGCTACAATGAGCAGTTCTTC. Its translation: CASSLERDRYNEQFF.

The chain couples TRBV19 to TRBJ1-4, with a tentative D call TRBD1 (6 bases). Trimming removed 6 bases at V and 4 bases at J, with 12 bases between. CDR1 is LNHDA and CDR2 is SQIVND in the germline V gene (reference sequence). CDR3 length: 14 residues. Here the CDR3 reads CASREQGHNEKLFF. The CDR3 region has the DNA TGTGCCAGTAGAGAACAGGGCCATAATGAAAAACTGTTTTTT.

The chain uses TRBV11-2 and TRBJ1-1; 11 bases line up with TRBD1. This CDR3 has 15 amino acids. J was trimmed by 4 bases and V by 5 bases; bases with no gene match: 6. From germline, CDR1 is SGHAT and CDR2 FQNNGV. The CDR3 loop is CASSITGTGGTEAFF. The CDR3 region has the DNA TGTGCCAGCAGCATTACCGGGACAGGGGGCACTGAAGCTTTCTTT.

In the case of this clone: At one boundary the junction diverges from the germline segment, which might be a read error. The chain uses TRBV14 and TRBJ1-4, with 9 bases fitting TRBD1. The CDR3 spans 11 residues. The germline CDR1 and CDR2 sequences are SGHDN and FVKESK. The CDR3 protein is CASSQDGTGYF. The DNA for the CDR3 is TGTGCCAGCAGCCAAGATGGGACAGGGTATTTT.

The CDR3 loop reads CASSDPRRDYGYTF. As DNA, the CDR3 is TGTGCCAGCAGCGACCCCCGACGGGACTATGGCTACACCTTC. J is TRBJ1-2 and V is TRBV9; no clear D gene. Germline CDR1 is SGDLS and CDR2 is YYNGEE. The CDR3 consists of 14 residues. Between the trimmed V and J ends, which lost 3 bases and 3 bases, there was a span of 12 bases.

V and J are TRBV24-1 and TRBJ2-5; 13 bases are a match to TRBD2. The CDR3 contains 18 residues. With V trimmed by 3 bases and J by 5 bases, 11 bases remained unmatched. Germline lookup yields CDR1 KGHDR and CDR2 SFDVKD. The CDR3 loop reads CATSDTPGLAGERETQYF. The DNA of the CDR3 is TGTGCCACCAGTGATACACCCGGACTAGCGGGGGAGAGGGAGACCCAGTACTTC.

The rearrangement uses TRBV5-5 and TRBJ1-5; D possibly corresponds to TRBD1 (6 bases). CDR1 and CDR2 (germline): SGHKS, YYEKEE (reference sequence). V gave up 5 bases and J gave up 4 bases, with 13 bases separating them. The CDR3 sequence is 14 residues long. The CDR3 here is CASSFGQTNQPQHF. The CDR3 coding sequence is TGTGCCAGCAGTTTTGGACAGACAAATCAGCCCCAGCATTTT.

This clone was seen just once. The chain uses TRBV2 and TRBJ1-2; 9 bases are shared with TRBD1. Germline CDR1 is SNHLY and CDR2 is FYNNEI. This CDR3 is 14 amino acids long. V gave up 7 bases and J gave up 3 bases; unmatched junction bases: 6. The CDR3 loop is CASTNRGPDYGYTF. As DNA, the CDR3 is TGTGCCAGCACCAACAGGGGGCCCGACTATGGCTACACCTTC.

In its sample, this clone was seen once. The chain links TRBV7-2 to TRBJ2-7; 9 nucleotides match TRBD2. The trim removed 0 bases at V and 0 bases at J, leaving 6 bases unmatched. CDR3 length: 17 amino acids. The V gene's germline CDR1 is SGHTA and CDR2 FQGNSA. The CDR3 here is CASSLAFETSGSYEQYF. The CDR3 nucleotides are TGTGCCAGCAGCTTAGCGTTCGAGACTAGCGGCTCCTACGAGCAGTACTTC.

The gene calls are TRBV29-1 and TRBJ2-7; 7 bases fit TRBD1. Trimming removed 6 bases from V and 0 bases from J; junction bases left unmatched: 5. Germline loops: CDR1 SQVTM, CDR2 ANQGSEA. There are 13 residues in the CDR3. CDR3 sequence reads: CSVLTGVSYEQYF. The CDR3 DNA reads TGCAGCGTCTTAACAGGGGTCTCCTACGAGCAGTACTTC.

V and J are TRBV19 and TRBJ2-7, with 8 bases matching TRBD1. V trimming: 8 bases; J trimming: 3 bases; junction bases outside the gene matches: 15. This CDR3 is built from 16 residues. Germline loops: CDR1 LNHDA, CDR2 SQIVND (reference sequence). In DNA form, the CDR3 reads TGTGCCAGTTCGGACAGGGAAGGGTCTAGTGTCTACGAGCAGTACTTC. Its protein is CASSDREGSSVYEQYF.

The chain carries TRBV7-8 and TRBJ2-7; the D is unclear. Between the trimmed V and J ends, which lost 1 base and 0 bases, there was a span of 13 bases. The CDR3 is 16 amino acids. Germline assignment: CDR1 SGHVS and CDR2 FQNEAQ. The DNA of the CDR3 is TGTGCCAGCAGCTTAGAGGCAGGCCGTCTCTCCTACGAGCAGTACTTC. Translation: CASSLEAGRLSYEQYF.

The CDR3 here is CASPKQASGTEAFF. CDR3 nucleotides: TGTGCCAGCCCTAAACAGGCGTCCGGGACTGAAGCTTTCTTT. V gene TRBV6-5 combines with J gene TRBJ1-1, with TRBD1 as a possible D gene (5 bases). The CDR3 has 14 residues. The germline gives CDR1 MNHEY, CDR2 SVGAGI. Deletions cut 8 bases from V and 5 bases from J, with 18 bases between.